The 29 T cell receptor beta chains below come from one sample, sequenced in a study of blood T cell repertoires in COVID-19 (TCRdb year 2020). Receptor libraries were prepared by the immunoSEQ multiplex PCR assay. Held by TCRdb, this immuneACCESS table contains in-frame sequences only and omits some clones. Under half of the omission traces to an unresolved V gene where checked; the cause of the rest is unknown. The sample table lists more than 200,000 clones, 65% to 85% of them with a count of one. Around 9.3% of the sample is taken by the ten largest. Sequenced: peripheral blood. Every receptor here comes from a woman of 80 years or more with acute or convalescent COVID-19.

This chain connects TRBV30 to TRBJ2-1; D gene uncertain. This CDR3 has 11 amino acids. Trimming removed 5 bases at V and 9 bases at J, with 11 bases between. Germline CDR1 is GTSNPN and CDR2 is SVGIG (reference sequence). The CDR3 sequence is CAWEVAGEQFF. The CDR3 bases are TGTGCCTGGGAGGTAGCCGGTGAGCAGTTCTTC.

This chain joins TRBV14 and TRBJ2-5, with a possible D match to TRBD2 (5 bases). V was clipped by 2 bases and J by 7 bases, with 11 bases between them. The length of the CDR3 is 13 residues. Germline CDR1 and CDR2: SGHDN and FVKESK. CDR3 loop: CASSQPGERTQYF. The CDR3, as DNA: TGTGCCAGCAGCCAACCTGGGGAGAGGACCCAGTACTTC. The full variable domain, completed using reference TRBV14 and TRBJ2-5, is EAGVTQFPSHSVIEKGQTVTLRCDPISGHDNLYWYRRVMGKEIKFLLHFVKESKQDESGMPNNRFLAERTGGTYSTLKVQPAELEDSGVYFCASSQPGERTQYFGPGTRLLVL.

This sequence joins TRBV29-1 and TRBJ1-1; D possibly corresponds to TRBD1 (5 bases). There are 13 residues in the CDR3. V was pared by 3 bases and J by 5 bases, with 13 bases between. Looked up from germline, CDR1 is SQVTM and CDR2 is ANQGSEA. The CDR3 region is CSVDFSGYTEAFF. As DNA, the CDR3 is TGCAGCGTTGACTTTTCAGGGTATACTGAAGCTTTCTTT.

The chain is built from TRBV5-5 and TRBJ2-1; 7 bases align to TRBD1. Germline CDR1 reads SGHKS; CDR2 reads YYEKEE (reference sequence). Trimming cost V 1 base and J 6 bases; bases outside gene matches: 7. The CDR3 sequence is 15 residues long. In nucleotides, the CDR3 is TGTGCCAGCAGCTTGTTGGCAGGGGACAGCAATGAGCAGTTCTTC. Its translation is CASSLLAGDSNEQFF.

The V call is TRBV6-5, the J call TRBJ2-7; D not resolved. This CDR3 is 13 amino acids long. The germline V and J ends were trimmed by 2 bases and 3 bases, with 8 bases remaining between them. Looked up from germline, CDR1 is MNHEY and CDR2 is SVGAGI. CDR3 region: CASSYRRDYEQYF. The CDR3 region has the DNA TGTGCCAGCAGTTACCGGAGAGACTACGAGCAGTACTTC.

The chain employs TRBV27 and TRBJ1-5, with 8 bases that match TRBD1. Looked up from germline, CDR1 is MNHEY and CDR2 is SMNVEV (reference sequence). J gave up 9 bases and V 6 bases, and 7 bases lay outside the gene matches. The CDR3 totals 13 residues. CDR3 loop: CASRGTGRSPQHF. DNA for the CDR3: TGTGCCAGCAGAGGGACAGGTCGGTCGCCCCAGCATTTT.

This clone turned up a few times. The CDR3 protein is CASSQTGSSTGELFF. CDR3 sequence (DNA): TGTGCCAGCAGCCAGACAGGGAGTAGTACCGGGGAGCTGTTTTTT. This chain joins TRBV9 and TRBJ2-2; 7 nucleotides align to TRBD1. CDR1 and CDR2 (germline): SGDLS, YYNGEE. The V and J ends lost 4 bases and 5 bases, in that order; junction bases with no gene match: 8. The CDR3 totals 15 residues. Based on the CDR3 plus reference TRBV9 and TRBJ2-2, the full variable domain is DSGVTQTPKHLITATGQRVTLRCSPRSGDLSVYWYQQSLDQGLQFLIQYYNGEERAKGNILERFSAQQFPDLHSELNLSSLELGDSALYFCASSQTGSSTGELFFGEGSRLTVL.

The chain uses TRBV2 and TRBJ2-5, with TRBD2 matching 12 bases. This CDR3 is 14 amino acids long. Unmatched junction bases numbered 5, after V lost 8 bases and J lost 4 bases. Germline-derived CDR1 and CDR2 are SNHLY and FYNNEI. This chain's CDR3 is CASSQGLAGETQYF. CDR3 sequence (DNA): TGTGCCAGCTCCCAGGGACTAGCGGGAGAGACCCAGTACTTC.

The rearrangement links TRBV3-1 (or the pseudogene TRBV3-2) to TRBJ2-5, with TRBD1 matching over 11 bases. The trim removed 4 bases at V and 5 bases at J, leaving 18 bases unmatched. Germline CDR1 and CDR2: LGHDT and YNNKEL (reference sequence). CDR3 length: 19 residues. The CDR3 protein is CASSRSRDRGMVLRETQYF. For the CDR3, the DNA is TGTGCCAGCAGCCGCTCACGGGACAGGGGGATGGTGTTGAGGGAGACCCAGTACTTC.

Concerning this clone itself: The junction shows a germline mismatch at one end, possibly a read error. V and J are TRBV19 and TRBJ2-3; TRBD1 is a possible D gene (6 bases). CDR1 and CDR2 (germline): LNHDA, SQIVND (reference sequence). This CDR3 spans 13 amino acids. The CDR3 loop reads CASSIAREANRDF. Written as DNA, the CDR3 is TGTGCCAGTAGTATAGCCCGGGAAGCGAACAGGGATTTT.

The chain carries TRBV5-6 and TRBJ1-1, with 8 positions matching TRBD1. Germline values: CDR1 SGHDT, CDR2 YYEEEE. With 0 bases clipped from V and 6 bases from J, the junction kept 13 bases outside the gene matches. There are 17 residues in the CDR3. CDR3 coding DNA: TGTGCCAGCAGCTTGGCGGGACAGGCTCTGAGAACGTCTGAAGCTTTCTTT. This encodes CASSLAGQALRTSEAFF.

Here the CDR3 reads CASSLVGTTTYEQYF. Written as DNA, the CDR3 is TGTGCCAGCAGCTTAGTGGGGACAACCACCTACGAGCAGTACTTC. V usage is TRBV7-8 and J usage is TRBJ2-7; weak D call: TRBD1 (6 bases). Between the trimmed V and J ends, which lost 1 base and 2 bases, there was a span of 12 bases. The CDR3 is made up of 15 amino acids. Germline V lookup: CDR1 SGHVS, CDR2 FQNEAQ.

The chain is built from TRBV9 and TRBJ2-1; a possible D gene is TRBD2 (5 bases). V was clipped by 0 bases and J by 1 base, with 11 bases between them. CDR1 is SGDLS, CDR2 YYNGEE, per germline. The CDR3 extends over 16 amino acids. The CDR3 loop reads CASSVEGGRSYNEQFF. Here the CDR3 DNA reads TGTGCCAGCAGCGTAGAAGGAGGACGGTCCTACAATGAGCAGTTCTTC.

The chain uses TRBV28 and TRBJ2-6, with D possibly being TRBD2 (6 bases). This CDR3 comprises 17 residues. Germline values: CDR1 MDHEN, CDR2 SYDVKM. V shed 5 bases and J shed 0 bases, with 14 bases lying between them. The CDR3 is CASSRTTGDSGANVLTF. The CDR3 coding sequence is TGTGCCAGCAGTCGGACTACCGGGGACTCTGGGGCCAACGTCCTGACTTTC.

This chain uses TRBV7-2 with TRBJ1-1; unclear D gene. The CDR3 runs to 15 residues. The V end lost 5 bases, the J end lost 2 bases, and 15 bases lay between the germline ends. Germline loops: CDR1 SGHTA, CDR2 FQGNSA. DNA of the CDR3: TGTGCCAGCAGCGCAAGATCCCCTATTAACACTGAAGCTTTCTTT. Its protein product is CASSARSPINTEAFF.

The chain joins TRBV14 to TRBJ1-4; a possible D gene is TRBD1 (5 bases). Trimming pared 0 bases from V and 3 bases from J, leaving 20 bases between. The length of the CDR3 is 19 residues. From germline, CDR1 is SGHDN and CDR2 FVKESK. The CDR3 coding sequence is TGTGCCAGCAGCCAAGATATCGGAGTCGGGGCGGGAGCTAATGAAAAACTGTTTTTT. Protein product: CASSQDIGVGAGANEKLFF.

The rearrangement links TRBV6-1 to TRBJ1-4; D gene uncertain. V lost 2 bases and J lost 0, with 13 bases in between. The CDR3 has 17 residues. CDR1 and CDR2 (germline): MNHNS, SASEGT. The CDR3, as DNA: TGTGCCAGCAGTGAAAATCCCCCAGCGGCAACTAATGAAAAACTGTTTTTT. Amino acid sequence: CASSENPPAATNEKLFF.

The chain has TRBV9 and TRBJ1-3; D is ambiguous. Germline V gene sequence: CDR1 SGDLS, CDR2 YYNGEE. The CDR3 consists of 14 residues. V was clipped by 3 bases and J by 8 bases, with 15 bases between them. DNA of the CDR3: TGTGCCAGCAGCGCCCCGTTCACGGGAGACACCATATATTTT. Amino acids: CASSAPFTGDTIYF.

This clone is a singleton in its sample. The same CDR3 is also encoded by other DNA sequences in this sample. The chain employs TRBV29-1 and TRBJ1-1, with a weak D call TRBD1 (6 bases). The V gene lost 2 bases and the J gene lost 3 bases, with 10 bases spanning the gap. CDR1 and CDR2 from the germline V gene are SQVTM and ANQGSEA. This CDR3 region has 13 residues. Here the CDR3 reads CSVEWGRDTEAFF. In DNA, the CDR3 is TGCAGCGTTGAATGGGGGCGGGACACTGAAGCTTTCTTT.

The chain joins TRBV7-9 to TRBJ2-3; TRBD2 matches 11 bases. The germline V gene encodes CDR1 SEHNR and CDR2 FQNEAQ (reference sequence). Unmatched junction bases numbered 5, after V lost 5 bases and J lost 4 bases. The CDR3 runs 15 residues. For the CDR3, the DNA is TGTGCCAGCAGCGTCCCGGGACTAGCGGCAGATACGCAGTATTTT. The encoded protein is CASSVPGLAADTQYF.

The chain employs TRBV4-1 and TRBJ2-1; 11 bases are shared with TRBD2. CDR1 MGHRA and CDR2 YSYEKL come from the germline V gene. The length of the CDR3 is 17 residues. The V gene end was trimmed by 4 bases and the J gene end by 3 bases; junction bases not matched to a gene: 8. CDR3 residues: CASSPGTSGALYNEQFF. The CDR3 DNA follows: TGCGCCAGCAGCCCCGGGACTAGCGGAGCCCTCTACAATGAGCAGTTCTTC.

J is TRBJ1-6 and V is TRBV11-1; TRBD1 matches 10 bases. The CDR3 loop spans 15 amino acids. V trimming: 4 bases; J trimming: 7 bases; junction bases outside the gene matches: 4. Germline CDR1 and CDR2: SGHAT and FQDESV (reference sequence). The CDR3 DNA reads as TGTGCCAGCAGCTCCCGGGACAGGGGAAATTCACCCCTCCACTTT. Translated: CASSSRDRGNSPLHF.

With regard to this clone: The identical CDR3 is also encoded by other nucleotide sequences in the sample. The CDR3, as DNA: TGTGCCTGGAGGACGGGACTAGCGGCCTACAATGAGCAGTTCTTC. Translation gives CAWRTGLAAYNEQFF. This rearrangement joins TRBV30 to TRBJ2-1; TRBD2 matches at 11 bases. Germline trimming cut 3 bases from V and 2 bases from J; bases unmatched to any gene: 3. This CDR3 comprises 15 residues. Germline-derived CDR1 and CDR2 are GTSNPN and SVGIG (reference sequence).

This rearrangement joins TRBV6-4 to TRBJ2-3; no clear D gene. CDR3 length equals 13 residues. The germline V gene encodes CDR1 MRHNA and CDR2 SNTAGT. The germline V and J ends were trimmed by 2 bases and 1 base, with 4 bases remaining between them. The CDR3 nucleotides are TGTGCCAGCAGTGACGTCGGCACAGATACGCAGTATTTT. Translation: CASSDVGTDTQYF.

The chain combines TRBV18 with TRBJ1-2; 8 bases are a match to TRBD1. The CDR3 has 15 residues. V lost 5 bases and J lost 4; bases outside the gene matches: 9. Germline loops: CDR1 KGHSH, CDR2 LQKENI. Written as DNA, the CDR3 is TGTGCCAGCTCATCCGACCGGACAGGGCGCTATGGCTACACCTTC. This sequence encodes CASSSDRTGRYGYTF.

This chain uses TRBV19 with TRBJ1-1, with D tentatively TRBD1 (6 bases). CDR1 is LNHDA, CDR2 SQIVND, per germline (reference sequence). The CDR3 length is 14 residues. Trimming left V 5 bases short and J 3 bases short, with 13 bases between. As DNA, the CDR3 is TGTGCCAGTAGTCCAACAGGGTCGGACACTGAAGCTTTCTTT. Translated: CASSPTGSDTEAFF.

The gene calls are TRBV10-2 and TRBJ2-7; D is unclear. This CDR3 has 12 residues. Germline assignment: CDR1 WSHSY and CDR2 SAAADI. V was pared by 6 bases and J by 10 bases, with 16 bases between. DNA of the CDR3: TGCGCCAGCAGGGCGGTCGATGCGGCTCAGTACTTC. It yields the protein CASRAVDAAQYF.

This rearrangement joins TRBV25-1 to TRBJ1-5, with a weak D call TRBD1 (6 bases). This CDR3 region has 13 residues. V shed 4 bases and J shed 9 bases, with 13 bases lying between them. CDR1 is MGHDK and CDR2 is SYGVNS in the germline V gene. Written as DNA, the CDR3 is TGTGCCAGCAGTGGACCAGGGGCATCGCCCCAGCATTTT. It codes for CASSGPGASPQHF.

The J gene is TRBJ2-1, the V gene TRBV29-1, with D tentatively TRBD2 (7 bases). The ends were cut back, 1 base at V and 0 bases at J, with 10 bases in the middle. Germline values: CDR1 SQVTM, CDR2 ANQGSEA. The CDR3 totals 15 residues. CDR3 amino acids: CSVEVGGVSYNEQFF. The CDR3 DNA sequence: TGCAGCGTTGAAGTAGGGGGGGTCTCCTACAATGAGCAGTTCTTC.